Listed below are T cell receptor beta chains from one sample, sequenced in a study of blood T cell repertoires in COVID-19. TCRdb's table, derived via immunoSEQ multiplex PCR, lists solely in-frame clones and lacks some. Here the sample spans about 170,000 clones, 88% being singletons. The specimen sequenced was peripheral blood. These receptors came from a man aged 45-65 years who had recovered from COVID-19. CDR3s include the opening cysteine and the closing phenylalanine or tryptophan. The order of the fields is V gene, D gene, J gene, CDR3 protein, CDR3 DNA. D genes are given only for firm matches.

V: TRBV7-3; D: TRBD2; J: TRBJ2-1; CDR3: CASSLTSGRPSGEQFF; DNA: TGTGCCAGCAGCCTCACTAGCGGGAGGCCTTCTGGGGAGCAGTTCTTC
V: TRBV23-1; D: TRBD1; J: TRBJ2-3; CDR3: CASSPSGTGPTDTQYF; DNA: TGCGCCAGCAGCCCCTCTGGGACAGGGCCCACAGATACGCAGTATTTT
V: TRBV27; D: TRBD1; J: TRBJ2-7; CDR3: CASSRSIQGAPYEQYF; DNA: TGTGCCAGCAGTCGTTCCATACAGGGGGCCCCTTACGAGCAGTACTTC
V: TRBV21-1; D: -; J: TRBJ1-3; CDR3: CASSLGLNPCGTIYF; DNA: TGTGCCAGCAGCCTGGGACTTAATCCCTGCGGCACCATATATTTT
V: TRBV5-1; D: TRBD1; J: TRBJ1-5; CDR3: CASSLGTGINQPQHF; DNA: TGCGCCAGCAGCTTAGGGACAGGGATCAATCAGCCCCAGCATTTT
V: TRBV19; D: TRBD2; J: TRBJ2-7; CDR3: CASSRTSGPDYEQYF; DNA: TGTGCCAGTAGTAGAACTAGCGGGCCGGACTACGAGCAGTACTTC
V: TRBV5-8; D: TRBD1; J: TRBJ1-1; CDR3: CASSLGTGGGRAFF; DNA: TGTGCCAGCAGCTTGGGAACAGGGGGAGGGAGAGCTTTCTTT
V: TRBV7-8; D: -; J: TRBJ1-5; CDR3: CASSLAGGVGQPQHF; DNA: TGTGCCAGCAGCTTAGCGGGGGGAGTAGGGCAGCCCCAGCATTTT
V: TRBV6-5; D: TRBD1; J: TRBJ1-2; CDR3: CASSWTGDYGYTF; DNA: TGTGCCAGCAGCTGGACAGGGGACTATGGCTACACCTTC
V: TRBV6-2/TRBV6-3; D: TRBD1; J: TRBJ2-6; CDR3: CASSPLTGGAVGANVLTF; DNA: TGTGCCAGCAGTCCCCTGACAGGGGGCGCGGTTGGGGCCAACGTCCTGACTTTC
V: TRBV5-1; D: TRBD2; J: TRBJ2-2; CDR3: CASSLAPGTSSGELFF; DNA: TGCGCCAGCAGCTTAGCGCCCGGGACTAGCTCCGGGGAGCTGTTTTTT